This T cell receptor beta chain was captured by sequencing in a study of blood T cell repertoires in COVID-19 (dated by TCRdb to about 2020). Concerning the study at large: Samples from collaborators originated in the United States, Italy and Spain and spanned both the acute and convalescent phases of COVID-19. The material from the prospective study consisted of cDNA or gDNA derived from T cells, B-cell-depleted T cells, or PBMCs. The dataset comprised deeply sampled blood TCRbeta repertoires from subjects exposed to, actively infected with, or recovered from COVID-19. The repertoires were released in a freely available public database meant as a resource for research on the immune response to SARS-CoV-2. Samples were obtained from the ongoing ImmuneRACE study (first 160 participants) and from over 1,000 subjects provided by 6 global collaborators. A de-identified subject ID, COVID-19 status, age in years and sex were almost always included in the sample metadata. Where HLA class I and class II types were available, the types were taken from metadata supplied by the sample provider, not from assay-based typing.

A second Seattle source provided samples from volunteer blood donors who had recovered from COVID-19. The collaborating institutions used their own protocols to collect whole blood in K2EDTA tubes. For TCRbeta analysis, collaborator samples were shipped as frozen whole blood, as isolated PBMCs, or as DNA extracted from either sample type. In the germline V gene (reference sequence), CDR1 corresponds to GTSNPN and CDR2 to SVGIG. V ends up 1 base short and J 4 bases short, with an unmatched junction base count of 19. The CDR3 covers 18 residues, taking in both the cysteine and the phenylalanine. Only CDR3 DNA remains: 54 bases, in frame from the first base. About this clone: Its antigen is still unknown. No per-base quality is available; no much larger clone lies one base away.

TCRbeta CDR3 regions were amplified from genomic DNA using the immunoSEQ Assay, a bias-controlled multiplex PCR. In the source study's methods: The number of nucleated cells in each sample was estimated by amplification of reference gene primers within the assay. Sequence reads were collapsed and filtered to measure the absolute abundance of every unique TCRbeta CDR3 rearrangement. For each sample, productive Simpson clonality was calculated by taking the square root of Simpson's diversity index across productive rearrangements. TCRdb obtained this table from immuneACCESS and retained in-frame rearrangements with V and J assigned. These tables miss some clones; where compared with another copy, unresolved V genes account for less than half of the shortfall, and the remainder is unexplained. The D gene and trimming were derived from the DNA, and the V and J assignments and clone size from that table. A total of under 200,000 clones appear in this sample, about 83% of them only once. Of the sample, 13% is held by the ten largest clones.

What the study reported, not specific to this receptor: How much clinical and demographic metadata was included differed by source and by participant, and the metadata was provided uncurated.

This TCR was recovered from a man in his 70s who had recovered from COVID-19. The rearranged chain carries TRBV30 and TRBJ2-7; 7 central bases correspond to TRBD1. The specimen sequenced was peripheral blood. CDR3 protein: CAWSGTPPTTGSLYEQYF. The DNA reads TGTGCCTGGAGTGGTACCCCCCCCACGACAGGGTCCCTTTACGAGCAGTACTTC. Outside the CDR3, residues come from the reference TRBV30 and TRBJ2-7 proteins, so the full variable domain is: SQTIHQWPATLVQPVGSPLSLECTVEGTSNPNLYWYRQAAGRGLQLLFYSVGIGQISSEVPQNLSASRPQDRQFILSSKKLLLSDSGFYLCAWSGTPPTTGSLYEQYFGPGTRLTVT.